In its sample, the clone carrying this TCR beta chain was seen once. This entry belongs to a study of T cell changes during pregnancy in multiple sclerosis. Method: immunoSEQ multiplex PCR; TCRdb's copy keeps in-frame clones and lacks some. This sample has about 38,000 clones, with over 90% found just once. The germline V gene encodes CDR1 KGHSH and CDR2 LQKENI. CDR3 length equals 15 residues. Trimming cost V 3 bases and J 1 base, with 7 bases left between them. This TCR was sampled from a female donor in good health, enrolled as a control in a pregnancy study. V and J are TRBV18 and TRBJ2-6; D is undetermined. The source material was CD4+ T cells from peripheral blood mononuclear cells, sampled after pregnancy. The CDR3 region is CASSPSQSGANVLTF. The CDR3 coding sequence is TGTGCCAGCTCACCTTCGCAGTCTGGGGCCAACGTCCTGACTTTC.